This T cell receptor (beta chain) was observed in a study of blood T cell repertoires in COVID-19. Study in general: Acute and convalescent COVID-19 samples came from the United States, Italy and Spain. PBMCs, B-cell-depleted T cells, or T cells were the source of the cDNA or gDNA that made up the material.

The length of the CDR3 is 14 residues. V was clipped by 6 bases and J by 2 bases; unmatched bases: 5. The germline V gene has CDR1 WNHNN and CDR2 SYGVQD (reference sequence). Methods used by the authors: Reference gene primer amplification gave nucleated cell count estimates. Using immunoSEQ multiplex PCR, the repertoire was profiled, and TCRdb retains in-frame clones only, with some absent. That table gives V, J and clone size, and the DNA gave D and trimming. Among fewer than 50,000 clones listed, less than 70% were seen once. This clonotype originated in a man older than 75 with acute or convalescent COVID-19. The J gene is TRBJ2-7, the V gene TRBV10-1; TRBD2 matches at 9 bases. What was sequenced was peripheral blood. The CDR3 bases are TGCGCCAGCAGCGCTAGCGGGGAGGCCTACGAGCAGTACTTC. Protein product: CASSASGEAYEQYF.